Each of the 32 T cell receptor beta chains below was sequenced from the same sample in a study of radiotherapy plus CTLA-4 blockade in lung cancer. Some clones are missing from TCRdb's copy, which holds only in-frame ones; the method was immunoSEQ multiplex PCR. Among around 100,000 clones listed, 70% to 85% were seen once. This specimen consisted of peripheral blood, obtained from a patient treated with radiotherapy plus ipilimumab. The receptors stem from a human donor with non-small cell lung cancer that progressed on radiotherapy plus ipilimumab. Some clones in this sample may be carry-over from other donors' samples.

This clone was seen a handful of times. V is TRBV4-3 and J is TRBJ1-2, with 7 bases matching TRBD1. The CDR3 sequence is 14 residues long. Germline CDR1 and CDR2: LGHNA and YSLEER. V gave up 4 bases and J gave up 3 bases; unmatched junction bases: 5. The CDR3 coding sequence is TGCGCCAGCAGCCCAGGACAGGAATACTATGGCTACACCTTC. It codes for CASSPGQEYYGYTF.

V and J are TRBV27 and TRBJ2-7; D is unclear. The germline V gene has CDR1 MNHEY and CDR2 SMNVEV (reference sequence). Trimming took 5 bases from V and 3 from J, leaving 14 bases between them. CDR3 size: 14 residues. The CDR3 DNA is TGTGCCAGCAGTATCGACCCCTCGGGCTACGAGCAGTACTTC. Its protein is CASSIDPSGYEQYF.

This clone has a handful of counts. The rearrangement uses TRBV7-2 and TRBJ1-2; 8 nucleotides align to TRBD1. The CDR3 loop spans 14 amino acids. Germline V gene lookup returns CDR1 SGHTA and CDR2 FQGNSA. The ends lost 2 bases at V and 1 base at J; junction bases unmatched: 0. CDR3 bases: TGTGCCAGCAGCTTAACAGGGGGTAACTATGGCTACACCTTC. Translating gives CASSLTGGNYGYTF.

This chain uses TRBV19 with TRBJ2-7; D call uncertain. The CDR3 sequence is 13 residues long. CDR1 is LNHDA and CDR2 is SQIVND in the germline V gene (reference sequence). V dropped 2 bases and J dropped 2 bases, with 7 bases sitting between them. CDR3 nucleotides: TGTGCCAGTAGTATAACCCCCACCTACGAGCAGTACTTC. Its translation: CASSITPTYEQYF.

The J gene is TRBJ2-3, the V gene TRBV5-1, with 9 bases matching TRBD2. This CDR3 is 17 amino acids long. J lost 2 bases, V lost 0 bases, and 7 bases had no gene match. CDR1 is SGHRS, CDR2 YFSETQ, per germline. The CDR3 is CASSLGSSGGFTDTQYF. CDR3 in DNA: TGCGCCAGCAGCTTGGGTAGTAGCGGGGGATTCACAGATACGCAGTATTTT.

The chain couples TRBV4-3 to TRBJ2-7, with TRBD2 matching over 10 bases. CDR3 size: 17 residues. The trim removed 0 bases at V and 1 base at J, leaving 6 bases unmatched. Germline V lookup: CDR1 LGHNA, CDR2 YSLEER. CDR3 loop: CASSQDLGLASSYEQYF. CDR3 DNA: TGCGCCAGCAGCCAAGATCTGGGACTAGCGTCTTCCTACGAGCAGTACTTC.

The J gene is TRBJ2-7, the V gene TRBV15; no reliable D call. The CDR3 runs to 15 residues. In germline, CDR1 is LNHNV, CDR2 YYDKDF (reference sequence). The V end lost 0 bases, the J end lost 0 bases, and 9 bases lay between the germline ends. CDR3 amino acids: CATSRDGHSSYEQYF. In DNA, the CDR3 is TGTGCCACCAGCAGAGATGGTCACAGCTCCTACGAGCAGTACTTC.

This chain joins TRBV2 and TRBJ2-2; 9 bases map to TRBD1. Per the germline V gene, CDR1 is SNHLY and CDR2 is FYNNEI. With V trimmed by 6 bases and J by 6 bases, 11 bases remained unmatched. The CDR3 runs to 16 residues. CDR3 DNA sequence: TGTGCCAGCAGCCGCCCCGGACAGGGGAGGGCCGGGGAGCTGTTTTTT. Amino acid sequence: CASSRPGQGRAGELFF.

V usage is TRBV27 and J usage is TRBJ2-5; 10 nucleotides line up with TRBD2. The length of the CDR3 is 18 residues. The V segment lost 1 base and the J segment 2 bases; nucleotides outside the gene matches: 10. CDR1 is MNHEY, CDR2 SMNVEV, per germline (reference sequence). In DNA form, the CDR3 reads TGTGCCAGCAGTTTATTGGGTCGTCGGACTAGCGGACAAGAGACCCAGTACTTC. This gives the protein CASSLLGRRTSGQETQYF.

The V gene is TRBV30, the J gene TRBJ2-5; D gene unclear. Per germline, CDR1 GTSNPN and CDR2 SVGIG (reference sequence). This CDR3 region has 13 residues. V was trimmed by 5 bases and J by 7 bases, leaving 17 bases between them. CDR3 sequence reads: CAWSLWDRVTQYF. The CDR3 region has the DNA TGTGCCTGGTCGTTGTGGGATAGGGTGACCCAGTACTTC.

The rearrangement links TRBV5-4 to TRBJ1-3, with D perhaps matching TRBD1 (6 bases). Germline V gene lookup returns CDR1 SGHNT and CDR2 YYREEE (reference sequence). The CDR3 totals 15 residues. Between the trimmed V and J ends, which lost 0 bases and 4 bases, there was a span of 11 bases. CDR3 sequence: CASSLDGQLGNTIYF. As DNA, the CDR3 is TGTGCCAGCAGCTTGGATGGACAGTTAGGAAACACCATATATTTT.

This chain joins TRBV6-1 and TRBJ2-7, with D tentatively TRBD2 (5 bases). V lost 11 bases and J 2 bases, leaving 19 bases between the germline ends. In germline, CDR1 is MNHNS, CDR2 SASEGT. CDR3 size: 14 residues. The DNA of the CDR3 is TGTGCCGCTGGGGAGCCCCATCCGGCCTACGAGCAGTACTTC. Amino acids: CAAGEPHPAYEQYF.

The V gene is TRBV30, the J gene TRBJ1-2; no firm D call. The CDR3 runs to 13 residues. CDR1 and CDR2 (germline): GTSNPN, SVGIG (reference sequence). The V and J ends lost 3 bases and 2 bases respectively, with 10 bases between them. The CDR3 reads CAWRGLKNYGYTF. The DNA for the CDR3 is TGTGCCTGGAGAGGTTTAAAGAACTATGGCTACACCTTC.

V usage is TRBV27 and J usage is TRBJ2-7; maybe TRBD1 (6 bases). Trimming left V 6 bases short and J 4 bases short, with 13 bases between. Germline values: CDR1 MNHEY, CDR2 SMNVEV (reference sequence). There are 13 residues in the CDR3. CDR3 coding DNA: TGTGCCAGCAGGGCCACAGGGCTTTACGAGCAGTACTTC. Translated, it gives CASRATGLYEQYF.

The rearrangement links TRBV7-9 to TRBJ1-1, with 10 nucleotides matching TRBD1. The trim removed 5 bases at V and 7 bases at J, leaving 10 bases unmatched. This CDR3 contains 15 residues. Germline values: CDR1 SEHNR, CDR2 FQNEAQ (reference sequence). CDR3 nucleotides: TGTGCCAGCAGCCAAGGACAGGGGGTTCGATTTGAAGCTTTCTTT. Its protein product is CASSQGQGVRFEAFF.

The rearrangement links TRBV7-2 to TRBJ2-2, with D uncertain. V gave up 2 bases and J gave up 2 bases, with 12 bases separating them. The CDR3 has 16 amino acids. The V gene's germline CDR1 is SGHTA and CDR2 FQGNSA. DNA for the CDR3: TGTGCCAGCAGCTTAATTGGGGTGTTAAACACCGGGGAGCTGTTTTTT. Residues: CASSLIGVLNTGELFF.

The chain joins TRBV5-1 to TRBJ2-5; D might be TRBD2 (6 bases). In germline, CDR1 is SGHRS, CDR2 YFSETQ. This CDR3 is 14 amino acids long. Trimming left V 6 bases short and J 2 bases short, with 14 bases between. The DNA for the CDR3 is TGCGCCAGCACCCTCACGGCGGGGCAAGAGACCCAGTACTTC. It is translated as CASTLTAGQETQYF. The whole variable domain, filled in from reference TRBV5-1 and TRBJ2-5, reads KAGVTQTPRYLIKTRGQQVTLSCSPISGHRSVSWYQQTPGQGLQFLFEYFSETQRNKGNFPGRFSGRQFSNSRSEMNVSTLELGDSALYLCASTLTAGQETQYFGPGTRLLVL.

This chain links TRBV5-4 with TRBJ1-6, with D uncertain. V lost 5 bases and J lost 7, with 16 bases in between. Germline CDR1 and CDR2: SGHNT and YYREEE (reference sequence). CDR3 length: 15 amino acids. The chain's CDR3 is CASSPFRQANSPLHF. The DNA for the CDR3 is TGTGCCAGCAGTCCCTTCAGGCAGGCAAATTCACCCCTCCACTTT.

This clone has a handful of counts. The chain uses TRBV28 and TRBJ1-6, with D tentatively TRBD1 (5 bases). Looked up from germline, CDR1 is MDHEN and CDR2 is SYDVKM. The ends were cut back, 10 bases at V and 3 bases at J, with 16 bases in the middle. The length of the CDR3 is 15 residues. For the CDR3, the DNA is TGTGCCACCCGACTTGGGGGGGGCTATAATTCACCCCTCCACTTT. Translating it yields CATRLGGGYNSPLHF.

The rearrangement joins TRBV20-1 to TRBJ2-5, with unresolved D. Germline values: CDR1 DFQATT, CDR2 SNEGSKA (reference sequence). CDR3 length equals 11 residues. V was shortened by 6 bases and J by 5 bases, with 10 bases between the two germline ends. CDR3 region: CSARKVETQYF. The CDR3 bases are TGCAGTGCCCGGAAGGTGGAGACCCAGTACTTC.

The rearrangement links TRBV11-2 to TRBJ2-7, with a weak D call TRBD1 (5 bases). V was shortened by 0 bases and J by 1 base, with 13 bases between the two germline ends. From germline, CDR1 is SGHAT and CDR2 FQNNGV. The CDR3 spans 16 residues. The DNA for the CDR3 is TGTGCCAGCAGCTTAGATGACAGCCCCTATTCCTACGAGCAGTACTTC. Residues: CASSLDDSPYSYEQYF.

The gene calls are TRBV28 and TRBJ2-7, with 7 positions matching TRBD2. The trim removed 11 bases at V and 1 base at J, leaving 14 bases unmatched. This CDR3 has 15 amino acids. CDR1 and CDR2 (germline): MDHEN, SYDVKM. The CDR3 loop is CAAKRGGSPSYEQYF. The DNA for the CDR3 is TGTGCCGCTAAAAGGGGCGGGAGCCCGTCCTACGAGCAGTACTTC.

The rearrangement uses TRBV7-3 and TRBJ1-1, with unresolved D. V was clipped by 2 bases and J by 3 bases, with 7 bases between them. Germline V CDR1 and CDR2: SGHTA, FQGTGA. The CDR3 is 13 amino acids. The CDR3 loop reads CASSLFTDTEAFF. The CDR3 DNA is TGTGCCAGCAGCTTATTCACAGACACTGAAGCTTTCTTT. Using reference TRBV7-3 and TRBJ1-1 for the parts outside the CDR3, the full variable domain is GAGVSQTPSNKVTEKGKYVELRCDPISGHTALYWYRQSLGQGPEFLIYFQGTGAADDSGLPNDRFFAVRPEGSVSTLKIQRTERGDSAVYLCASSLFTDTEAFFGQGTRLTVV.

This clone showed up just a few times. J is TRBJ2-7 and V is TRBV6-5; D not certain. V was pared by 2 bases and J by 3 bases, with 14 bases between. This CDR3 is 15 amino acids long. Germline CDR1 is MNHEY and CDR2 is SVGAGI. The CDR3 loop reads CASSYPRKLNYEQYF. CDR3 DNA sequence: TGTGCCAGCAGTTACCCCCGGAAACTAAACTACGAGCAGTACTTC.

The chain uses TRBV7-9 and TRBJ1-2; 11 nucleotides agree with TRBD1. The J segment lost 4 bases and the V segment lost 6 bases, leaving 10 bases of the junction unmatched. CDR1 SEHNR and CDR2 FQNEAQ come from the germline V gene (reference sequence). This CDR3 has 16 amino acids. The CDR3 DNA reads TGTGCCAGCAGTCCACTCGGGGACAGGGGGTCCTATGGCTACACCTTC. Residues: CASSPLGDRGSYGYTF.

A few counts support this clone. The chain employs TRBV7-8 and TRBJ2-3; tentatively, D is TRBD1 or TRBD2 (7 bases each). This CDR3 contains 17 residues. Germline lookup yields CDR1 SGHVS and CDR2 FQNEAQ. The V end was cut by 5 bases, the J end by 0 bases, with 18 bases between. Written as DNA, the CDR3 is TGTGCCAGCAGCCGACAGGGAGGGGGAGGTAGCACAGATACGCAGTATTTT. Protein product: CASSRQGGGGSTDTQYF.

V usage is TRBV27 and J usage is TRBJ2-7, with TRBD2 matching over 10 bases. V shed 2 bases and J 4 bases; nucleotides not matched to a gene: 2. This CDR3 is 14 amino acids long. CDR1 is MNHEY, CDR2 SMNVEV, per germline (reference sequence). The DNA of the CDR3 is TGTGCCAGCAGTTTAGGACTAGCGGAGTACGAGCAGTACTTC. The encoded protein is CASSLGLAEYEQYF.

CDR3: CASSDRQGYNSPLHF. The CDR3 coding sequence is TGTGCCAGCAGTGACCGGCAGGGTTATAATTCACCCCTCCACTTT. This chain joins TRBV6-1 and TRBJ1-6; a possible D gene is TRBD1 (5 bases). The germline gives CDR1 MNHNS, CDR2 SASEGT. Trimming left V 3 bases short and J 4 bases short, with 10 bases between. This CDR3 is 15 amino acids long.

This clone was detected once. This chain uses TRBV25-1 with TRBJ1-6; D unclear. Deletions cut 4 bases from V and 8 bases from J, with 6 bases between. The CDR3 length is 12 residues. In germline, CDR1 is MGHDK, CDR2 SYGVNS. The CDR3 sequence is CASSGSYSPLHF. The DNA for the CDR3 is TGTGCCAGCAGTGGGTCCTATTCACCCCTCCACTTT. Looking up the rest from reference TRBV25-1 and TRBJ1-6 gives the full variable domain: EADIYQTPRYLVIGTGKKITLECSQTMGHDKMYWYQQDPGMELHLIHYSYGVNSTEKGDLSSESTVSRIRTEHFPLTLESARPSHTSQYLCASSGSYSPLHFGNGTRLTVT.

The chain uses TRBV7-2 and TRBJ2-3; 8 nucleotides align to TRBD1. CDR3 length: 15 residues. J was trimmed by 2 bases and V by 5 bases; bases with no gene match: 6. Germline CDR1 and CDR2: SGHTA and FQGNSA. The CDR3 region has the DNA TGTGCCAGCAGCCTAAGACAGGGGCACACAGATACGCAGTATTTT. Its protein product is CASSLRQGHTDTQYF.

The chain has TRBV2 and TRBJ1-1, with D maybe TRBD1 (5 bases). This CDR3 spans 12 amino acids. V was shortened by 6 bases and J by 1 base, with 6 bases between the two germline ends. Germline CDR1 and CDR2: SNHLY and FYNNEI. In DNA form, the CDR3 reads TGTGCCAGCAGGCAGGGGAACACTGAAGCTTTCTTT. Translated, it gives CASRQGNTEAFF.

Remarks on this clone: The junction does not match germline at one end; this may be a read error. CDR3 in amino acids: CASSLATTGEETQYF. Here the CDR3 DNA reads TGTGCTAGCAGCTTAGCGACAACAGGGGAAGAGACCCAGTACTTC. The chain carries TRBV7-7 and TRBJ2-5; 7 nucleotides match TRBD1. The CDR3 length is 15 residues. Germline CDR1 SSHAT, CDR2 FNYEAQ (reference sequence).